This TCR beta chain was sequenced for a study of T cell responses to AZD1222 COVID-19 vaccine. About the research overall: Recipients boosted at about 4 weeks or about 12 weeks are pooled. Overall study findings and caveats: Distributed over spike, vaccine-associated CD4 TCRs predominated at 160-218 and 743-854. Increased Spike-specific TCR breadth and depth were observed after two AZD1222 doses. Unmutated regions of variants are reportedly targeted by nearly half of spike-specific TCRs.

Data came from immunoSEQ multiplex PCR; TCRdb stores just in-frame clones and leaves some out. The table shows about 81,000 clones, with 92% occurring only once. This CDR3 is 17 amino acids long. From germline, CDR1 is SGHDT and CDR2 YYEEEE. The germline V and J ends were trimmed by 4 bases and 2 bases, with 19 bases remaining between them. This clone appeared once. Its antigen remains unidentified. The input for sequencing was peripheral blood, taken on day 0 of AZD1222 vaccination. The chain links TRBV5-6 to TRBJ2-4; TRBD1 might be the D (5 bases). This receptor was taken from an adult in good health. In nucleotides, the CDR3 is TGTGCCAGCAGCCCAATTTCACTTGCAGGGTCCAAAAACATTCAGTACTTC. Protein product: CASSPISLAGSKNIQYF.